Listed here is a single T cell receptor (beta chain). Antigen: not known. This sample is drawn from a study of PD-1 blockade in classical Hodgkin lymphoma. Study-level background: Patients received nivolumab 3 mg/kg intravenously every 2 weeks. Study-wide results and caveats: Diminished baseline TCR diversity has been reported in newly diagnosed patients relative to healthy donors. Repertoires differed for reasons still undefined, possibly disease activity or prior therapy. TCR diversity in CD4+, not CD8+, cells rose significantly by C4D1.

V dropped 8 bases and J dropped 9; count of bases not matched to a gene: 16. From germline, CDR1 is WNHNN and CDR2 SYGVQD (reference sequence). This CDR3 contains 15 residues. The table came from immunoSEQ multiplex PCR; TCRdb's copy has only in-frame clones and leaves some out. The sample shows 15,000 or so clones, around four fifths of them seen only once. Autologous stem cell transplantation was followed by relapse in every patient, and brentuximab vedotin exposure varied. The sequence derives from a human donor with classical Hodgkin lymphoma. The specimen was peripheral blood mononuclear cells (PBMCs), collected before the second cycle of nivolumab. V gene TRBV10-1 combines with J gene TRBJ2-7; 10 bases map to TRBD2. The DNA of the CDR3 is TGCGCCAGCGCTACCCAACTAGCGGGGTATCCAGGGCAGTACTTC. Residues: CASATQLAGYPGQYF.